This TCR beta chain was retrieved from a study of blood T cell repertoires in COVID-19. Overall study context: Both acute and convalescent COVID-19 samples were obtained from the United States, Italy and Spain. PBMCs, B-cell-depleted T cells, or T cells were the source of the cDNA or gDNA that made up the material.

Original processing methods: Reference gene primer amplification gave nucleated cell count estimates. Libraries were prepared by immunoSEQ multiplex PCR; TCRdb keeps only in-frame clonotypes and omits some of them. V and J calls and clone size are those listed in that table; D and trimming were worked out from the DNA. This table holds roughly 300,000 clones, about nine tenths found once. Seattle's cohort entered during active infection and was followed longitudinally. The receptor's source is a woman aged 25 to 39 with COVID-19, enrolled during active disease. The sample taken for sequencing was peripheral blood.

CDR3 loop: CASSLAPGLTYGYTF. The CDR3 DNA follows: TGTGCCAGCAGTTTAGCCCCCGGACTGACCTATGGCTACACCTTC. This chain connects TRBV27 to TRBJ1-2; no clear D. With 2 bases removed from V and 4 bases from J, the gap between germline ends came to 14 bases. The CDR3 totals 15 residues. Germline CDR1 reads MNHEY; CDR2 reads SMNVEV (reference sequence).